The rows below give T cell receptor beta chains drawn from one sample of a study of blood T cell repertoires in COVID-19. Produced via immunoSEQ multiplex PCR; TCRdb's table is partial and in-frame only. The sample holds 300,000 to 400,000 clones; about 87% are singletons and the top ten take 1.5% to 2%. Sequencing input: peripheral blood. These receptors originate from a woman aged 30 to 39 with COVID-19, enrolled during active disease. Each CDR3 is given with its conserved first and last residue. The D gene is left open where the match is weak. Only part of the rows carry a size: once, few, many, or a class if the clone is expanded.

J gene	clone size	V gene	D gene	CDR3 DNA	CDR3 protein
TRBJ2-5	NA	TRBV2	TRBD2	TGTGCCAGCAGACGACTAGCGGGGAGCCAAGAGACCCAGTACTTC	CASRRLAGSQETQYF
TRBJ1-2	NA	TRBV4-3	TRBD1	TGCGCCAGCAGCCAAGATTACAGGACAGGGGTGGGCTACACCTTC	CASSQDYRTGVGYTF
TRBJ1-1	NA	TRBV7-9	NA	TGTGCCAGCAGCTTAACAGGTTCCACTGAAGCTTTCTTT	CASSLTGSTEAFF
TRBJ1-4	NA	TRBV2	TRBD1	TGTGCCAGCAGTCGACAGGGGGCCGGTGAAAAACTGTTTTTT	CASSRQGAGEKLFF
TRBJ2-5	NA	TRBV5-4	TRBD2	TGTGCCAGCAGCCTCGGGGGGTTCGGGGAGACCCAGTACTTC	CASSLGGFGETQYF
TRBJ1-4	NA	TRBV14	TRBD1	TGTGCCAGCAGCCTCGACAGGGGAGGCGGTAATGAAAAACTGTTTTTT	CASSLDRGGGNEKLFF
TRBJ1-1	few	TRBV2	NA	TGTGCCAGCACTCCGACGTCGCTGGGGAGCACTGAAGCTTTCTTT	CASTPTSLGSTEAFF
TRBJ1-3	NA	TRBV6-5	NA	TGTGCCAGCATGAGATACTCCTCTGGAAACACCATATATTTT	CASMRYSSGNTIYF
TRBJ1-2	NA	TRBV6-6	TRBD1	TGTGCCAGCAGTTACCAGGGACAGGGCGGGTATGGCTACACCTTC	CASSYQGQGGYGYTF
TRBJ2-3	once	TRBV5-1	TRBD2	TGCGCCAGCAGCTTCGCTGGGGTGCGGGGGTCAAGCACAGATACGCAGTATTTT	CASSFAGVRGSSTDTQYF
TRBJ1-1	NA	TRBV5-1	TRBD1	TGCGCCAGCAGCTTAGGGACAGGGGGCACTGAAGCTTTCTTT	CASSLGTGGTEAFF
TRBJ2-7	NA	TRBV19	TRBD2	TGTGCCAGTAGTGCCGCGACTAGCGGGCCTTACGAGCAGTACTTC	CASSAATSGPYEQYF
TRBJ2-5	NA	TRBV6-2/TRBV6-3	TRBD1	TGTGCCAGCAGTCCCGGGACAGGGGAAGAGACCCAGTACTTC	CASSPGTGEETQYF
TRBJ2-1	NA	TRBV5-1	TRBD2	TGCGCCAGCAGCGCGGGGGACTCCTACAATGAGCAGTTCTTC	CASSAGDSYNEQFF
TRBJ2-1	NA	TRBV3-1/TRBV3-2	TRBD2	TGTGCCAGCAGCCAACGACCGGGACTAGCGGGGGGGAGTCAAGTCAATGAGCAGTTCTTC	CASSQRPGLAGGSQVNEQFF
TRBJ2-2	NA	TRBV9	NA	TGTGCCAGCAGCGTAGTTCCACAGACCGGGGAGCTGTTTTTT	CASSVVPQTGELFF
TRBJ2-1	NA	TRBV9	TRBD2	TGTGCCAGCAGCGCCTTAGCGGGGGTCAATGAGCAGTTCTTC	CASSALAGVNEQFF
TRBJ1-2	NA	TRBV5-6	TRBD1	TGTGCCAGCAGCCCGACAGGGCCCTATGGCTACACCTTC	CASSPTGPYGYTF
TRBJ2-1	NA	TRBV6-6	NA	TGTGCCAGCAGTTACGCGGGGTCGCCCTACAATGAGCAGTTCTTC	CASSYAGSPYNEQFF
TRBJ2-1	NA	TRBV29-1	TRBD2	TGCAGCGTGGGAAGCGGGGGGTACAATGAGCAGTTCTTC	CSVGSGGYNEQFF
TRBJ2-7	NA	TRBV11-3	NA	TGTGCCAGCAGCTTGGCACGCTCCTACGAGCAGTACTTC	CASSLARSYEQYF
TRBJ2-1	NA	TRBV18	NA	TGTGCCAGCTCACCACCATCAGGGTGGGATGAGCAGTTCTTC	CASSPPSGWDEQFF
TRBJ2-7	NA	TRBV18	TRBD1	TGTGCCAGCTCACCAGGGACAGGGGGCTACGAGCAGTACTTC	CASSPGTGGYEQYF
TRBJ2-7	NA	TRBV12-5	NA	TGTGCTAGTGGTTTGGCTGGCCCCTACGAGCAGTACTTC	CASGLAGPYEQYF
TRBJ1-6	NA	TRBV28	NA	TGTGCCAGCAGTCCCCTCGGGAGCTCCTATAATTCACCCCTCCACTTT	CASSPLGSSYNSPLHF
TRBJ2-1	NA	TRBV7-2	NA	TGTGCCAGCAGCCCAGGGTATGAGCAGTTCTTC	CASSPGYEQFF
TRBJ1-1	NA	TRBV28	NA	TGTGCCAGCAGTTTAGACACAGGAGAGAGGAACACTGAAGCTTTCTTT	CASSLDTGERNTEAFF
TRBJ2-1	NA	TRBV7-3	NA	TGTGCCAGCAGCTTAACCCCGGGGGTCAATGAGCAGTTCTTC	CASSLTPGVNEQFF
TRBJ2-5	NA	TRBV7-2	TRBD2	TGTGCCAGCAGCTTTTCAGCGGGGCGGGGATATGGGCAAGAGACCCAGTACTTC	CASSFSAGRGYGQETQYF
TRBJ2-5	NA	TRBV19	TRBD1	TGTGCCAGTAATAGGGACAGCCGACAGGAGACCCAGTACTTC	CASNRDSRQETQYF
TRBJ1-2	once	TRBV10-1	NA	TGCGCCAGCAGTGAGCCTCTCAGGGCATCTGGCTACACCTTC	CASSEPLRASGYTF
TRBJ1-1	NA	TRBV15	TRBD1	TGTGCCACCAGCAGGAGACAGGGGGTGGGCGCTGAAGCTTTCTTT	CATSRRQGVGAEAFF
TRBJ2-5	NA	TRBV7-9	NA	TGTGCCAGCAGCTTAACCTTGGGGGGAGAGACCCAGTACTTC	CASSLTLGGETQYF
TRBJ1-2	NA	TRBV4-1	NA	TGCGCCAGCAGCCAACCCCGGGAGCCCTATGGCTACACCTTC	CASSQPREPYGYTF
TRBJ1-4	NA	TRBV5-1	NA	TGCGCCAGCAGTCGGGCGGGGGAAGCAACTAATGAAAAACTGTTTTTT	CASSRAGEATNEKLFF
TRBJ1-4	once	TRBV2	NA	TGTGCCAGCAAAGAGAATCGCCTAACTAATGAAAAACTGTTTTTT	CASKENRLTNEKLFF
TRBJ2-3	few	TRBV2	TRBD2	TGTGCCAGCAGTCGACTAGCGGTGAGCACAGATACGCAGTATTTT	CASSRLAVSTDTQYF
TRBJ1-5	few	TRBV7-2	NA	TGTGCCAGCAGCTTAAGGGGAAATCAGCCCCAGCATTTT	CASSLRGNQPQHF
TRBJ1-1	NA	TRBV3-1/TRBV3-2	NA	TGTGCCAGCAGACAGATGGGAGGGATTGCTGAAGCTTTCTTT	CASRQMGGIAEAFF
TRBJ2-5	NA	TRBV7-2	TRBD2	TGTGCCAGCAGCTTAGCACCCCTAGCGGGGGGACAAGAGACCCAGTACTTC	CASSLAPLAGGQETQYF
TRBJ1-4	once	TRBV5-1	NA	TGCGCCAGCAGCTCCTTGGAGGAGGGGGGGAAACTGTTTTTT	CASSSLEEGGKLFF
TRBJ2-5	NA	TRBV7-2	NA	TGTGCCAGCAGCCCCAGACGCGGGGCAGAGACCCAGTACTTC	CASSPRRGAETQYF
TRBJ1-6	NA	TRBV7-9	NA	TGTGCCAGCTCGGGGGGTTATAATTCACCCCTCCACTTT	CASSGGYNSPLHF
TRBJ2-2	NA	TRBV28	NA	TGTGCCAGCAGTTATCGGGGGGCGGCAATAGGGGAGCTGTTTTTT	CASSYRGAAIGELFF
TRBJ1-5	NA	TRBV3-1/TRBV3-2	TRBD1	TGTGCCAGCAGCCCCACAGGGGTGATTAATCAGCCCCAGCATTTT	CASSPTGVINQPQHF
TRBJ1-1	NA	TRBV7-9	NA	TGTGCCAGCAGCCCCCGAGGAAACCGAAACACTGAAGCTTTCTTT	CASSPRGNRNTEAFF
TRBJ1-6	NA	TRBV6-6	NA	TGTGCCAGCAGTTACTCAACTGCAGGGTGGGGTTCACCCCTCCACTTT	CASSYSTAGWGSPLHF
TRBJ1-6	NA	TRBV12-3/TRBV12-4	NA	TGTGCCAGCTTACAGGGATACGGTTCACCCCTCCACTTT	CASLQGYGSPLHF